This T cell receptor beta chain was sequenced during a study of blood T cell repertoires in COVID-19. The table came from immunoSEQ multiplex PCR; TCRdb's copy has only in-frame clones and leaves some out. Of around 400,000 clones listed, approximately 90% are singletons. The germline CDR1 and CDR2 sequences are SGHNT and YENEEA. There are 15 residues in the CDR3. Trimming took 5 bases from V and 0 from J; bases not matched to a gene: 6. Assignments of participants to cohorts depended upon their own reported clinical history. The receptor was isolated from a woman aged 40 to 50 who had been exposed to COVID-19. The chain employs TRBV11-3 and TRBJ1-1; 7 nucleotides line up with TRBD1. The specimen sequenced was PBMCs or T cells enriched from blood (not recorded which). The CDR3 nucleotides read TGTGCCAGCAGCCCTAGGGGACAGATGAACACTGAAGCTTTCTTT. It yields the protein CASSPRGQMNTEAFF.